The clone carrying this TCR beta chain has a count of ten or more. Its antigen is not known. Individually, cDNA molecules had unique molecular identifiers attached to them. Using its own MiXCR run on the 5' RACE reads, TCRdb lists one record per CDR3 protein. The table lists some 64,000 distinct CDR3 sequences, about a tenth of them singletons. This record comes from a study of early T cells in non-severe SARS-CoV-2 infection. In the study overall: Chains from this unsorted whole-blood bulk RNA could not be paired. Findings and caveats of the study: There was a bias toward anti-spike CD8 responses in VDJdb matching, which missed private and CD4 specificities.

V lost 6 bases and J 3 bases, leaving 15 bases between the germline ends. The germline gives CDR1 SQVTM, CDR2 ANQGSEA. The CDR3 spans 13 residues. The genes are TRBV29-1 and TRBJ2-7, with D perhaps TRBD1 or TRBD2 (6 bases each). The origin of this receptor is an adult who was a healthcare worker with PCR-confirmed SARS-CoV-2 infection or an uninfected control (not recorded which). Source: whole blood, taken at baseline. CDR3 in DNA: TGCAGCGTCCGCGGGACAAGTATCTACGAGCAGTACTTC. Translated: CSVRGTSIYEQYF.